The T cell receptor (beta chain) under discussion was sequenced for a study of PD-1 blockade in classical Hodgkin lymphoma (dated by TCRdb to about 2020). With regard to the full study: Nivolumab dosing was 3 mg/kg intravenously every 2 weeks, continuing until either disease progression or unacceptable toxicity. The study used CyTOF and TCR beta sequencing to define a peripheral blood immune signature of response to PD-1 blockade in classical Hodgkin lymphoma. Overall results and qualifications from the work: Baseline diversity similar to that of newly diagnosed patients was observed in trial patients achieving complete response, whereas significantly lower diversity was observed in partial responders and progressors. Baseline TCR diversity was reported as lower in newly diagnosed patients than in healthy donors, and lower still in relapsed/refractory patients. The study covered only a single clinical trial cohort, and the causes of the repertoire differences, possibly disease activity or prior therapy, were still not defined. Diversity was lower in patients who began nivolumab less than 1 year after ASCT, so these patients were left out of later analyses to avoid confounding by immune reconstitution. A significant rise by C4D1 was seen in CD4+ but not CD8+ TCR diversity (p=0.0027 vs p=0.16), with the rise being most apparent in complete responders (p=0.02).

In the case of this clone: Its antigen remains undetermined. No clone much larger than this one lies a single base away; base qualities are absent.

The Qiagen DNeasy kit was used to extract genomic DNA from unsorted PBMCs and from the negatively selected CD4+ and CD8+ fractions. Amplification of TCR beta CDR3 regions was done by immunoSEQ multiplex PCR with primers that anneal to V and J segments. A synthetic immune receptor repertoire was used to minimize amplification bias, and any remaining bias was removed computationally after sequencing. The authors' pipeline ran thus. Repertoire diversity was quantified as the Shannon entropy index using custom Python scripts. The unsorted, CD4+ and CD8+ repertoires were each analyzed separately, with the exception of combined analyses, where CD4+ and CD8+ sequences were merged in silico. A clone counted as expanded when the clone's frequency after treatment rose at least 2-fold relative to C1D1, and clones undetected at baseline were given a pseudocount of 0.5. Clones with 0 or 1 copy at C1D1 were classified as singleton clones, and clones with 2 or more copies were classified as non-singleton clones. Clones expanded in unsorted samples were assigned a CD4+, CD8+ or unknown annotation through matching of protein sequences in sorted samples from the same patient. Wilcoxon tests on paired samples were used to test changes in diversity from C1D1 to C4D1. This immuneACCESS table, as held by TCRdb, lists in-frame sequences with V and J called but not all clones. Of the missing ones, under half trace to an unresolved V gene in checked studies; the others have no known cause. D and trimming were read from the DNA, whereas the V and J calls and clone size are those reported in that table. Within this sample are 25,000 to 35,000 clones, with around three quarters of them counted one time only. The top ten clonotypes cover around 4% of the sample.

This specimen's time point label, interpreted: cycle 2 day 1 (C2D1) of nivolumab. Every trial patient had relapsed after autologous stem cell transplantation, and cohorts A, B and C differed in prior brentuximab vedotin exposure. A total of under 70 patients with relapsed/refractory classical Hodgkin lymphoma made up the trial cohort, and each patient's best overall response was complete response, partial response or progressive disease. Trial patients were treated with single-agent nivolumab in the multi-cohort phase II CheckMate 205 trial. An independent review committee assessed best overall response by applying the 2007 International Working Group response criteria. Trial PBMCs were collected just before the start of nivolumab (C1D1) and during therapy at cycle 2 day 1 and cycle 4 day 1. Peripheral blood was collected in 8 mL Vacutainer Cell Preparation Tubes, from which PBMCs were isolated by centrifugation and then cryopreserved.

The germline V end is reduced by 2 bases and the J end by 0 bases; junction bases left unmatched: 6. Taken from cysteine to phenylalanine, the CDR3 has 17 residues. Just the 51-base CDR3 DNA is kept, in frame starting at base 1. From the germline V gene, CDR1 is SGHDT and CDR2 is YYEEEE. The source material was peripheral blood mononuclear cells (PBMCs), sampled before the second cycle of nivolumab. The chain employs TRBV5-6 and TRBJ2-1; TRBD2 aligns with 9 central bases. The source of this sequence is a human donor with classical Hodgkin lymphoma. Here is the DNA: TGTGCCAGCAGCTTATTCAGCGGGAGGACCTCCTACAATGAGCAGTTCTTC. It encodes CASSLFSGRTSYNEQFF.